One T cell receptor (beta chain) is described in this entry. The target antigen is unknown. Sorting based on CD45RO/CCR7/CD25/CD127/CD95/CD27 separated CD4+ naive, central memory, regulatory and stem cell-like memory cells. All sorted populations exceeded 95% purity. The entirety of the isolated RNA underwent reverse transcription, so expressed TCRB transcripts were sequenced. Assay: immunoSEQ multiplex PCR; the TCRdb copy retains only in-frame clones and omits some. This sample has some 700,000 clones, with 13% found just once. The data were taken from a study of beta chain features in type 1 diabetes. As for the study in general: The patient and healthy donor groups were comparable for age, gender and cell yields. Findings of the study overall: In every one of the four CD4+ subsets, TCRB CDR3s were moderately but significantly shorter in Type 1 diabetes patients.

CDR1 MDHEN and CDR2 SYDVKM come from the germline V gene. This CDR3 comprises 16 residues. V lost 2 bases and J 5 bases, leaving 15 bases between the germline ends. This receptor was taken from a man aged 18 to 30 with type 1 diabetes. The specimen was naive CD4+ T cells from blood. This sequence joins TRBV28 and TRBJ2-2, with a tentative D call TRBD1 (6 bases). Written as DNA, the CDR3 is TGTGCCAGCAGTTTAGGGGCAGGGGCGGTAACCGGGGAGCTGTTTTTT. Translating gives CASSLGAGAVTGELFF.